This T cell receptor (beta chain) originates from a study of technical replicates of blood from several donors (TCRdb year 2017). Library creation used the immunoSEQ multiplex PCR assay. TCRdb retrieved this table from immuneACCESS and kept in-frame rearrangements only. Not all clones are present; in checked studies, unresolved V genes account for under half, and no reason is known for the remainder. Counted in this sample were 90,000 to 100,000 clones; 90% to 97% of them appeared once. 0.36% of the sample rests with the top ten. As encoded in the germline V gene, CDR1 is LGHNA while CDR2 is YSLEER. V loses 0 bases, J loses 0 bases, and the germline ends lie 9 bases apart. Including the terminal cysteine and phenylalanine, the CDR3 comprises 16 residues. The sequence is cut down to CDR3 DNA, 48 bases in frame from base 1. Regarding this clone: The clone's antigen remains unknown. Base-call qualities are not available, and no considerably larger clone is one nucleotide away.

Here the chain combines TRBV4-3 and TRBJ2-1; the D gene assignment is ambiguous. The sequence came from a human donor in good health. Sequenced sample: T cells isolated from PBMCs. CDR3 region: CASSQDGYISYNEQFF. The DNA sequence follows: TGCGCCAGCAGCCAAGACGGGTATATCTCCTACAATGAGCAGTTCTTC.